Listed below are T cell receptor beta chains from one sample, sequenced in a study of control samples from healthy donors and cancer patients. Clones were read by immunoSEQ multiplex PCR, and TCRdb kept only the in-frame ones, dropping some. Of some 94,000 clones listed, 86% are singletons. The sequenced material came from blood. Every receptor here comes from a woman aged 50 to 65 in good health. The CDR3 runs from the conserved cysteine through the conserved F or W. Fields, in order: D gene, V gene, J gene, clone size, CDR3 length, CDR3 protein, CDR3 DNA. A D gene is named only where the DNA matches it firmly. Clone size is stated in some rows and not others, as once, few, many or a class when expanded.

.	TRBV2	TRBJ1-3	.	15	CASSFGTLSGNTIYF	TGTGCCAGCAGCTTCGGGACACTCTCTGGAAACACCATATATTTT
.	TRBV5-1	TRBJ1-1	.	15	CASSFQGGQRTEAFF	TGCGCCAGCAGCTTCCAGGGCGGACAGCGGACTGAAGCTTTCTTT
TRBD1	TRBV6-5	TRBJ2-4	.	13	CASSSDRVNSQYF	TGTGCCAGCAGTTCGGACAGGGTAAACTCTCAGTACTTC
.	TRBV5-1	TRBJ2-7	.	13	CASSLAPLYEQYF	TGCGCCAGCAGCTTGGCCCCACTCTACGAGCAGTACTTC
.	TRBV12-3/TRBV12-4	TRBJ1-5	.	13	CASSLNENQPQHF	TGTGCCAGCAGTTTAAACGAGAACCAGCCCCAGCATTTT
.	TRBV4-2	TRBJ2-5	.	14	CASSQTGGALTQYF	TGTGCCAGCAGCCAAACAGGGGGGGCATTGACCCAGTACTTC
.	TRBV4-1	TRBJ2-2	.	15	CASSQDQGNTGELFF	TGCGCCAGCAGCCAAGATCAGGGGAACACCGGGGAGCTGTTTTTT
.	TRBV12-3/TRBV12-4	TRBJ2-3	.	12	CASSGGGDTQYF	TGTGCCAGCAGTGGAGGGGGAGATACGCAGTATTTT
.	TRBV6-5	TRBJ1-2	.	15	CASSTSNTGMGGYTF	TGTGCCAGCAGCACCTCTAATACAGGGATGGGAGGCTACACCTTC
.	TRBV14	TRBJ1-2	.	15	CASSQDLGQYYGYTF	TGTGCCAGCAGCCAAGATCTTGGGCAGTACTATGGCTACACCTTC
.	TRBV27	TRBJ1-6	.	15	CASSLIRRSGSPLHF	TGTGCCAGCAGTTTAATTCGGAGAAGTGGTTCACCCCTCCACTTT
TRBD2	TRBV7-2	TRBJ2-7	.	15	CASSTGLAYTYEQYF	TGTGCCAGCAGCACGGGACTAGCGTACACCTACGAGCAGTACTTC
.	TRBV2	TRBJ1-4	.	12	CASMRVGEKLFF	TGTGCCAGCATGCGGGTGGGGGAAAAACTGTTTTTT
TRBD2	TRBV19	TRBJ2-7	.	17	CASSTGTSGRASYEQYF	TGTGCCAGTAGTACAGGGACTAGCGGGAGGGCATCCTACGAGCAGTACTTC
TRBD1	TRBV29-1	TRBJ1-2	.	13	CSVSHRGDYGYTF	TGCAGCGTTTCCCACAGGGGAGACTATGGCTACACCTTC
.	TRBV10-1	TRBJ2-3	.	17	CASSEVRRRSSTDTQYF	TGCGCCAGCAGTGAGGTCCGTAGGAGAAGTAGCACAGATACGCAGTATTTT
.	TRBV5-1	TRBJ2-5	.	15	CASSLAGRSQETQYF	TGCGCCAGCAGCTTGGCGGGGAGGTCACAAGAGACCCAGTACTTC
.	TRBV5-6	TRBJ1-5	few	14	CASSVSFGNQPQHF	TGTGCCAGCAGCGTCTCGTTCGGTAATCAGCCCCAGCATTTT